This is a list of T cell receptor beta chains from one sample in a study of CD8 T cells in ankylosing spondylitis. One entry per CDR3 protein results from TCRdb running MiXCR on the 5' RACE reads. The sample contains around 480,000 distinct CDR3 sequences, roughly 18% of which appear only once. Material for sequencing was blood, either unsorted or a sorted T cell fraction (not recorded which). The receptor source for this set is a male donor with ankylosing spondylitis. CDR3s include the opening cysteine and the closing phenylalanine or tryptophan. A D gene is named only where the DNA matches it firmly. Rows may omit the clone size; those that give it use once, few, many or a size class.

v_call,clone_size,j_call,d_call,cdr3_nt,cdr3_aa
TRBV21-1,.,TRBJ2-5,.,TGTGCCAGCAGCAAAGCCGGCCGCCGGCAAGAGACCCAGTACTTC,CASSKAGRRQETQYF
TRBV14,.,TRBJ2-1,TRBD1,TGTGCCAGCAGCCGGGACAGTAACAATGAGCAGTTCTTC,CASSRDSNNEQFF
TRBV14,.,TRBJ2-7,TRBD1,TGTGCCAGCAGCCTACAATCCGGGACAGCCTACGAGCAGTACTTC,CASSLQSGTAYEQYF
TRBV15,.,TRBJ1-6,.,TGTGCCACCAGGCAGCCCCAGTCACCCCTCCACTTT,CATRQPQSPLHF
TRBV20-1,few,TRBJ2-5,.,TGCAGTGCTGTGGGGGCCGACCAAGAGACCCAGTACTTC,CSAVGADQETQYF
TRBV3-1,few,TRBJ1-2,TRBD1,TGTGCCAGCAGCCAAGGACAGGGCTATGGCTGCACCTTC,CASSQGQGYGCTF
TRBV20-1,few,TRBJ1-3,.,TGCAGTGCTAGACGGACCCCCTCGGAGGGTTTATATTTT,CSARRTPSEGLYF
TRBV29-1,.,TRBJ2-3,.,TGCAGCGCCGCCGGGGCCACAGATACGCAGTATTTT,CSAAGATDTQYF
TRBV5-1,many,TRBJ1-5,.,TGCGCCAGCAGGTTGGGGCCAGATCAGCCCCAGCATTTT,CASRLGPDQPQHF
TRBV6-2/TRBV6-3,few,TRBJ2-1,.,TGTGCCAGCAGTTACCGACCACCTCCAAATGAGCAGTTCTTC,CASSYRPPPNEQFF
TRBV7-9,many,TRBJ2-3,TRBD2,TGTGCCAGCAGCCTCCGACTAGCGGGGACAGATACGCAGTATTTT,CASSLRLAGTDTQYF
TRBV9,.,TRBJ2-3,TRBD2,TGTGCCAGCAGCGCCGGGGTAGCGGGGGGCCGGTCAGATACGCAGTATTTT,CASSAGVAGGRSDTQYF
TRBV15,few,TRBJ2-5,TRBD1,TGTGCCACCAGCAGAGGTGGACAGGGGGCAGAGACCCAGTACTTC,CATSRGGQGAETQYF
TRBV7-9,.,TRBJ2-1,TRBD2,TGTGCCAGCAGCTTAGCTAGCGGGAGGGCCCTTGAGCAGTTCTTC,CASSLASGRALEQFF
TRBV10-2,few,TRBJ1-6,.,TGCGCCAGCAGTGAAGGGTTTAATTCACCCCTCCACTTT,CASSEGFNSPLHF
TRBV6-1,few,TRBJ2-2,TRBD1,TGTGCCAGCAGTAAGCGGACAGGGGGCGCGAACACCGGGGAGCTGTTTTTT,CASSKRTGGANTGELFF
TRBV4-3,many,TRBJ2-4,TRBD2,TGCGCCAGCAGCCAAGATCCGACTAGCGGAGCCAAAAACATTCAGTACTTC,CASSQDPTSGAKNIQYF
TRBV6-2/TRBV6-3,.,TRBJ2-7,.,TGTGCCAGCACACCGACAGGAATTTCCGAGCAGTACTTC,CASTPTGISEQYF
TRBV5-6,.,TRBJ1-5,.,TGTGCCAGCAGCTTAAGGGGATATAGCAATCAGCCCCAGCATTTT,CASSLRGYSNQPQHF
TRBV6-2/TRBV6-3,few,TRBJ2-5,TRBD2,TGTGCCAGCAGTTCCCGGACTAGCTCCGAGACCCAGTACTTC,CASSSRTSSETQYF
TRBV7-9,many,TRBJ2-1,TRBD2,TGTGCCAGCAGCTTAGTACTAGCGGGAGGTGGAAATGAGCAGTTCTTC,CASSLVLAGGGNEQFF
TRBV20-1,few,TRBJ2-1,TRBD2,TGCAGTGCTAGCGGGCGGGGGGGCCTCTACAATGAGCAGTTCTTC,CSASGRGGLYNEQFF
TRBV7-9,few,TRBJ2-3,TRBD1,TGTGCCAGCAGCTTAACGACAGGGAGCGTAGATACGCAGTATTTT,CASSLTTGSVDTQYF
TRBV6-1,.,TRBJ1-3,.,TGTGCCAGCAGTGTTGTCAGGGGCAGTGGAAACACCATATATTTT,CASSVVRGSGNTIYF
TRBV18,.,TRBJ2-1,TRBD2,TGTGCCAGCTCACCGACCGGGACTACCTCGAATGAGCAGTTCTTC,CASSPTGTTSNEQFF
TRBV4-2,.,TRBJ1-6,.,TGTGCCAGCAGCCAATCACGGACGGGAATTAATTCACCCCTCCACTTT,CASSQSRTGINSPLHF
TRBV29-1,few,TRBJ1-4,.,TGCAGCGTAGAGTCGGCTAATGAAAAACTGTTTTTT,CSVESANEKLFF
TRBV5-6,.,TRBJ1-1,TRBD1,TGTGCCAGCAGCGACAGGGGACTGAACACTGAAGCTTTCTTT,CASSDRGLNTEAFF
TRBV6-1,few,TRBJ1-1,.,TGTGCCAGCAGTGAAGATGCCATAATCACGGGACCCGAGAACACTGAAGCTTTCTTT,CASSEDAIITGPENTEAFF
TRBV6-1,.,TRBJ2-2,.,TGTGCCAGCAGGGTCACTAGCACCGGGGAGCTGTTTTTT,CASRVTSTGELFF
TRBV6-1,.,TRBJ2-7,.,TGTGCCAGCAAGGATGGCTGGAGCTCCTACGAGCAGTACTTC,CASKDGWSSYEQYF
TRBV10-1,few,TRBJ2-1,TRBD1,TGCGCCAGCAGTGGATACAGGGGAAATGAGCAGTTCTTC,CASSGYRGNEQFF
TRBV5-1,few,TRBJ2-2,.,TGCGCCAGCAGCTTGGCACCGGGAACGAACACCGGGGAGCTGTTTTTT,CASSLAPGTNTGELFF
TRBV20-1,.,TRBJ2-2,.,TGCAGTGCTAGAATCGCCGTTGGGAACGGGGAGCTGTTTTTT,CSARIAVGNGELFF
TRBV6-6,.,TRBJ1-2,.,TGTGCCAGCAGAGACACTACTAACTATGGCTACACCTTC,CASRDTTNYGYTF
TRBV9,.,TRBJ2-3,TRBD1,TGTGCCAGCAGCGTCTGGACAGGGGGGCCAGATACGCAGTATTTT,CASSVWTGGPDTQYF
TRBV20-1,few,TRBJ1-5,.,TGCAGTGCTAGGGACACTTCTAGCAATCAGCCCCAGCATTTT,CSARDTSSNQPQHF
TRBV29-1,many,TRBJ1-5,.,TGCAGCGTTGGGGATTATAGCAATCAGCCCCAGCATTTT,CSVGDYSNQPQHF
TRBV6-2/TRBV6-3,.,TRBJ1-5,TRBD1,TGTGCCAGCAGACGGACAGGGGACCCACGTGGCAATCAGCCCCAGCATTTT,CASRRTGDPRGNQPQHF
TRBV20-1,.,TRBJ2-7,TRBD2,TGCAGTGCCCCCGGGACTAGCTCCTACGAGCAGTACTTC,CSAPGTSSYEQYF
TRBV20-1,few,TRBJ2-2,.,TGCAGTGCTAGGGGCAGGATAACCGGGGAGCTGTTTTTT,CSARGRITGELFF
TRBV2,few,TRBJ2-7,.,TGTGCCAGCAAGGAGACCTCCACCTCCTACGAGCAGTACTTC,CASKETSTSYEQYF
TRBV20-1,few,TRBJ2-3,.,TGCAGTGCCCCCTCGAGGACATCTAGCACAGATACGCAGTATTTT,CSAPSRTSSTDTQYF
TRBV4-1,few,TRBJ1-5,.,TGCGCCAGCAGCCAAGAACTTCGTGGTCAGCCCCAGCATTTT,CASSQELRGQPQHF
TRBV20-1,.,TRBJ2-5,.,TGCAGTGCGCCCCCGGGGCAGGCTCAATTTATCGAAGAGACCCAGTACTTC,CSAPPGQAQFIEETQYF
TRBV10-3,.,TRBJ2-3,.,TGTGCCATCAGTAACGAGGGGGGGCGTGATACGCAGTATTTT,CAISNEGGRDTQYF
TRBV15,.,TRBJ1-1,TRBD1,TGTGCCACCAGCAGGGCCCGACAGGGGGACACTGAAGCTTTCTTT,CATSRARQGDTEAFF
TRBV20-1,few,TRBJ1-5,.,TGCAGTGCTAGACTTGGGTTCGGCCATCAGCCCCAGCATTTT,CSARLGFGHQPQHF
TRBV10-3,many,TRBJ2-7,TRBD1,TGTGCCATCAGTGGGGGACAGGGCTTCCCCCACGAGCAGTACTTC,CAISGGQGFPHEQYF